This paragraph covers one T cell receptor beta chain sequence. The assay was immunoSEQ multiplex PCR, and TCRdb's table has in-frame clones only and misses some. The table records about 160,000 clones, roughly 89% of them present only once. This CDR3 is built from 20 residues. Germline values: CDR1 MDHEN, CDR2 SYDVKM. With V trimmed by 2 bases and J by 2 bases, 17 bases remained unmatched. The sample is drawn from a study of blood T cell repertoires in COVID-19. Background on the study: Acute and convalescent COVID-19 specimens originated in the United States, Italy and Spain.

Seattle's cohort entered during active infection and was followed longitudinally. Sequences were obtained from peripheral blood. The chain combines TRBV28 with TRBJ2-5; TRBD2 matches at 10 bases. This clonotype was obtained from a woman aged 70-85 years with COVID-19, enrolled during active disease. This chain's CDR3 is CASSLDPALLLAGNQETQYF. As DNA, the CDR3 is TGTGCCAGCAGTTTAGACCCCGCCCTTCTACTAGCGGGAAATCAAGAGACCCAGTACTTC. Full variable domain (remainder filled in from reference TRBV28 and TRBJ2-5): DVKVTQSSRYLVKRTGEKVFLECVQDMDHENMFWYRQDPGLGLRLIYFSYDVKMKEKGDIPEGYSVSREKKERFSLILESASTNQTSMYLCASSLDPALLLAGNQETQYFGPGTRLLVL.